Sequencing of this T cell receptor beta chain was carried out in a study of T-cell memory formation after mild COVID-19. Whole-study findings and limits: Clones contracting across day 15 to 85 had a balanced CD4/CD8 profile; later expanding clones leaned CD4+. Memory sampled before infection contained some responding clones, suggesting cross-reactive memory joined.

5'RACE with constant-segment primers yielded barcoded, UMI-tagged TCR alpha and TCR beta cDNA libraries. TCRdb called the 5' RACE reads again in MiXCR, with one record for every CDR3 protein. Of approximately 82,000 distinct CDR3 sequences in the sample, 9.5% to 15% are singletons; the top ten hold about 40%. There are a few counts of this clonotype. Its target is not known. CDR3 length equals 18 residues. CDR1 and CDR2 (germline): LGHNA, YSLEER. V shed 4 bases and J shed 7 bases, with 25 bases lying between them. The sequence came from a man between 18 and 29 years old who had mild COVID-19 (a few samples of this study predate the infection). Cell type and time point are not known. Sequencing was carried out using PBMCs or a T cell subset sorted from them (not recorded which). V usage is TRBV4-3 and J usage is TRBJ2-2; TRBD2 might be the D (6 bases). As DNA, the CDR3 is TGCGCCAGCAGCCCCGGGGGAGGACTCCCTCGACGGGGCGGGGAGCTGTTTTTT. Its translation: CASSPGGGLPRRGGELFF.